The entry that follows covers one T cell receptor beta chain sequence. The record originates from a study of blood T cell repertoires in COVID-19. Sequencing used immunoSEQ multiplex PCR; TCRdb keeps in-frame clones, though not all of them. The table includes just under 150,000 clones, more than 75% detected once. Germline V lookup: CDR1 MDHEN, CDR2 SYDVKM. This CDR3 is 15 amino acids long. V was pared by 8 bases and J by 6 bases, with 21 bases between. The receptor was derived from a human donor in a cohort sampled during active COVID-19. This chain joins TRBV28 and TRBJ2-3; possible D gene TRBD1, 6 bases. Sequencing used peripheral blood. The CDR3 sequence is CASSPTDRPWDTQYF. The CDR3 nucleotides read TGTGCCAGCTCCCCTACCGACAGGCCTTGGGATACGCAGTATTTT.